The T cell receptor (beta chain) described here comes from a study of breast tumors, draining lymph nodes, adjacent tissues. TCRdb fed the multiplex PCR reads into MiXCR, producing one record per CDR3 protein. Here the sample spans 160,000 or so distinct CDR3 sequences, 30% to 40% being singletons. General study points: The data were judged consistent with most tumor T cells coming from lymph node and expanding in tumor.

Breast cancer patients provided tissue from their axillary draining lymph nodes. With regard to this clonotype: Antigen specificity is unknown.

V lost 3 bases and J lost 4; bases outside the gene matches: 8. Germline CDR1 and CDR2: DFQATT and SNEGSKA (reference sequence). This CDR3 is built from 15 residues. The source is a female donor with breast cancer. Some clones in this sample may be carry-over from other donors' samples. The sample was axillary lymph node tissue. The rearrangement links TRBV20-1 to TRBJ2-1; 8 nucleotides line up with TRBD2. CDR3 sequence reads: CSARGMGLGYNEQFF. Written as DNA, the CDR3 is TGCAGTGCTAGGGGGATGGGACTAGGATACAATGAGCAGTTCTTC.